The T cell receptor beta chain described here comes from a study of blood T cell repertoires in COVID-19. Study overall: The study drew acute and convalescent COVID-19 samples from the United States, Italy and Spain. Sample material is recorded as cDNA or gDNA derived from T cells, B-cell-depleted T cells, or PBMCs.

Original processing methods: How many nucleated cells were present was estimated from reference gene primer amplification. Measured with immunoSEQ multiplex PCR; TCRdb has only the in-frame clones, and not every one. Clonal size and the V and J genes are those of that table, whereas D and trimming came from the DNA. This table holds 250,000 to 300,000 clones, around 80% found once. This CDR3 has 14 amino acids. Germline assignment: CDR1 GTSNPN and CDR2 SVGIG (reference sequence). Trimming shortened V by 0 bases and J by 4 bases, and 10 bases separated the two germline ends. The gene calls are TRBV30 and TRBJ1-5; possible D gene TRBD1, 5 bases. The sample comprised peripheral blood. The origin of this receptor is a man in his fifties or sixties with acute or convalescent COVID-19. CDR3 bases: TGTGCCTGGAGTGTAGGACATGGGAATCAGCCCCAGCATTTT. Its protein is CAWSVGHGNQPQHF.